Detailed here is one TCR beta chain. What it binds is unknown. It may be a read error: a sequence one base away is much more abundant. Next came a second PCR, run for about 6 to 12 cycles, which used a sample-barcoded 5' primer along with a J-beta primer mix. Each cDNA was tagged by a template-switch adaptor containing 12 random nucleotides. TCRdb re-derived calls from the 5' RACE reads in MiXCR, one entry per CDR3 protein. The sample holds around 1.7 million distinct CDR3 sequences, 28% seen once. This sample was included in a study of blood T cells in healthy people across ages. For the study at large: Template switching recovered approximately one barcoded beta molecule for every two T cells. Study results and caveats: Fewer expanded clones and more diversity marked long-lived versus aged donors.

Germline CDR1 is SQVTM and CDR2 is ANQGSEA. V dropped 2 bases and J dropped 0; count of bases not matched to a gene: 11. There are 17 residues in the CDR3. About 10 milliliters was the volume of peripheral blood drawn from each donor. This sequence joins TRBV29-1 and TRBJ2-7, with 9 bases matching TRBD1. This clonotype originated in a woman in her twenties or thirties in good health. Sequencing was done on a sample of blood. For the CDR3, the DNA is TGCAGCGTTGAAAGAGGACAGGGGAGATCTTTCTCCTACGAGCAGTACTTC. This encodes CSVERGQGRSFSYEQYF.